This T cell receptor (beta chain) originates from a study of cytomegalovirus exposure and HLA in healthy donors. Findings of the study overall: The study listed about 150 cytomegalovirus-associated TCR beta chains.

This CDR3 spans 14 amino acids. V was clipped by 2 bases and J by 3 bases; unmatched bases: 3. Germline CDR1 SGHRS, CDR2 YFSETQ. The table came from immunoSEQ multiplex PCR; TCRdb's copy has only in-frame clones and leaves some out. The table lists 110,000 to 150,000 clones, approximately 94% of them singletons. Note on this clone: Its specificity is not known.

This TCR was sampled from a man aged 18 to 30 in good health and CMV-seropositive. Specimen: PBMCs. This rearrangement joins TRBV5-1 to TRBJ1-1; 8 bases agree with TRBD1. Here the CDR3 reads CASSFRGPDTEAFF. The CDR3 DNA reads as TGCGCCAGCAGCTTCAGGGGGCCCGACACTGAAGCTTTCTTT.